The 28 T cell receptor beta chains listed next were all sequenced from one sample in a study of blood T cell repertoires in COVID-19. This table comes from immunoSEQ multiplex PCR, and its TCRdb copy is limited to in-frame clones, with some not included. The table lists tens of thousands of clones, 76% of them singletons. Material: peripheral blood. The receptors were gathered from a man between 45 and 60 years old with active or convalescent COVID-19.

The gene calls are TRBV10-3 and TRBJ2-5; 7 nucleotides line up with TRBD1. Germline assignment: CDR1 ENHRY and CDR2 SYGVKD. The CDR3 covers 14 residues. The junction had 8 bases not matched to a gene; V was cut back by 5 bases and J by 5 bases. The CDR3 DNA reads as TGTGCCATCAGTACCAGGGGGTTGAGTGAGACCCAGTACTTC. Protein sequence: CAISTRGLSETQYF.

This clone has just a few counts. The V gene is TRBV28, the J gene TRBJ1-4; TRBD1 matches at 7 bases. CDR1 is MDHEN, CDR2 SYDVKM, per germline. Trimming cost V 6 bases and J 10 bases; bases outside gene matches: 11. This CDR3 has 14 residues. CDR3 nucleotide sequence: TGTGCCAGCAGCCACAGGACAGGTCCGCGAAAACTGTTTTTT. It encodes CASSHRTGPRKLFF.

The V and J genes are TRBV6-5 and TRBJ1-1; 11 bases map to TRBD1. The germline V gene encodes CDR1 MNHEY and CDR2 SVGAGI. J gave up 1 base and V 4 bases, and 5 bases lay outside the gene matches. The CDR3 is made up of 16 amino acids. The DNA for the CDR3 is TGTGCCAGCAGTTCCCGGGACAGGGGGAAGAACACTGAAGCTTTCTTT. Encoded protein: CASSSRDRGKNTEAFF.

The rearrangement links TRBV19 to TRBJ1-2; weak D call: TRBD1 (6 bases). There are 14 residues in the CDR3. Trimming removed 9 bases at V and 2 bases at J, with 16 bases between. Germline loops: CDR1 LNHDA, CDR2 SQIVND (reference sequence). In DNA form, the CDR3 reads TGTGCCAGCCGATCGACAGGAGTAAACTATGGCTACACCTTC. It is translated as CASRSTGVNYGYTF.

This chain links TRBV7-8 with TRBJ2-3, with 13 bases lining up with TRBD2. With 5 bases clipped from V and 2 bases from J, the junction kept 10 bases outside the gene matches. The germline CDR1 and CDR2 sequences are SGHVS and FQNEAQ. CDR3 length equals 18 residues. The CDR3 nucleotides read TGTGCCAGCAGCCGAGGAATCGGACTAGCGGGGGTCACAGATACGCAGTATTTT. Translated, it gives CASSRGIGLAGVTDTQYF.

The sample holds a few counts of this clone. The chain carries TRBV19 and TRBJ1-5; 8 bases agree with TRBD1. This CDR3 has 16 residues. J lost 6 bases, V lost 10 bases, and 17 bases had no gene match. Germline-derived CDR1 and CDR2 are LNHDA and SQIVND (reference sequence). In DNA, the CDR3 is TGTGCCACTGACCACACCGGGACAGGATTTAGTCAGCCCCAGCATTTT. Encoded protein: CATDHTGTGFSQPQHF.

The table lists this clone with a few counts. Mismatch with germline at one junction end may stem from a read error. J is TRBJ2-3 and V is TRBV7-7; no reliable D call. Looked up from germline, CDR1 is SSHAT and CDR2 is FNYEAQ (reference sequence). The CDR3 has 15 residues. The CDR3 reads CASSLVAGEADTQYF. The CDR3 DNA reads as TGTGCTAGCAGCTTAGTCGCCGGCGAGGCAGATACGCAGTATTTT.

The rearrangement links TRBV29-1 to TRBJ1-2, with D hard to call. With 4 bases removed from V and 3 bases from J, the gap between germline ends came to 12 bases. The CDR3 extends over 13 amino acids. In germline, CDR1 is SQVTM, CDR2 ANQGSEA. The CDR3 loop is CSVAKEGDYGYTF. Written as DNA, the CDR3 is TGCAGCGTTGCAAAGGAGGGCGACTATGGCTACACCTTC.

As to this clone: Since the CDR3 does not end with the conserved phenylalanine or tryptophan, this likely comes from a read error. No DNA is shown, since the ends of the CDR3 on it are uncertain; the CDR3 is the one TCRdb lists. CDR3 region: CAWSKLAGVLAL. V is TRBV30 and J is TRBJ2-7; TRBD2, the table's D call, was not compared with the DNA. The germline gives CDR1 GTSNPN, CDR2 SVGIG (reference sequence). The CDR3 is 12 residues long, counting both termini.

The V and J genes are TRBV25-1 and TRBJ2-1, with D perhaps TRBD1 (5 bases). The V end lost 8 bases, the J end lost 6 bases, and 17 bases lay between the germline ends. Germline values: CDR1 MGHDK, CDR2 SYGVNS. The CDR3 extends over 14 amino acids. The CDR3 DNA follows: TGTGCCAGCGCAAAGGGGCTGTTGGGCAATGAGCAGTTCTTC. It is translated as CASAKGLLGNEQFF.

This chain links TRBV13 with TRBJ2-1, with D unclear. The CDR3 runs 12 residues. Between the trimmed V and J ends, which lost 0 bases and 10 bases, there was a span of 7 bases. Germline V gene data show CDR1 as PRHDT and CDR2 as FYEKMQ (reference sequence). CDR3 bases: TGTGCCAGCAGCTTAGGTCTACTCGAGCAGTTCTTC. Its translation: CASSLGLLEQFF.

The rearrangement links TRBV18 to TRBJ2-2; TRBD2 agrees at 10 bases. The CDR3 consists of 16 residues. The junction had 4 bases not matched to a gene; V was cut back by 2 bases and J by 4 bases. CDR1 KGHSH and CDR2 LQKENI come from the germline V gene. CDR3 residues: CASSPFPSGSTGELFF. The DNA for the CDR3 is TGTGCCAGCTCACCATTCCCTAGCGGGAGCACCGGGGAGCTGTTTTTT.

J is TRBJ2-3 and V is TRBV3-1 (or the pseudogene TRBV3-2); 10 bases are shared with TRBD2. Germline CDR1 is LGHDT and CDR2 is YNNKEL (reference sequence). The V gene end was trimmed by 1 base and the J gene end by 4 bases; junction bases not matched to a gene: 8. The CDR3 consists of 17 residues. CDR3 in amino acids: CASSQGLAGAGADTQYF. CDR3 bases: TGTGCCAGCAGCCAAGGTCTAGCGGGGGCTGGGGCAGATACGCAGTATTTT.

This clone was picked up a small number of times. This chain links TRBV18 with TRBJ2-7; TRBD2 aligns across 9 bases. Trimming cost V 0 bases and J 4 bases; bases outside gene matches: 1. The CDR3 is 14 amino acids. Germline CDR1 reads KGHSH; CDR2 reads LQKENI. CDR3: CASSPPAGGYEQYF. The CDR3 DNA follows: TGTGCCAGCTCACCACCTGCGGGGGGGTACGAGCAGTACTTC.

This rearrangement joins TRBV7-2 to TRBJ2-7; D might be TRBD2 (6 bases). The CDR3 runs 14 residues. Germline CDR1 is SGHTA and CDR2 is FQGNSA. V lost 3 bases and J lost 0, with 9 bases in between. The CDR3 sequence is CASSFSGGSYEQYF. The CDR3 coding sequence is TGTGCCAGCAGCTTTAGCGGAGGCTCCTACGAGCAGTACTTC.

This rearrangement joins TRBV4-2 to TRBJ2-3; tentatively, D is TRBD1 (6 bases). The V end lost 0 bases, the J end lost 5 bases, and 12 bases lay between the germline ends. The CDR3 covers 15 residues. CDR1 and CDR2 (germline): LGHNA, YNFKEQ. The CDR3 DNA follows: TGTGCCAGCAGCCAAGATACAGGGCGTCGAGATACGCAGTATTTT. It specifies CASSQDTGRRDTQYF.

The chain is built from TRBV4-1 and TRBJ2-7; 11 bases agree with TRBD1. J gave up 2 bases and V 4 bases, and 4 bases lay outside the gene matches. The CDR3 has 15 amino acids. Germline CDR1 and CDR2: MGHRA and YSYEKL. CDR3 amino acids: CASSPRGQGAYEQYF. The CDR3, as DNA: TGCGCCAGCAGCCCAAGGGGACAGGGGGCCTACGAGCAGTACTTC.

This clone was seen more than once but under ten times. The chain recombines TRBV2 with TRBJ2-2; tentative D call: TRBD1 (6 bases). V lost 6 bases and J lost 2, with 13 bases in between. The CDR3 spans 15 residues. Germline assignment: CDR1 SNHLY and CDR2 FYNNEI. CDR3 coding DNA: TGTGCCAGCAGGAGAGGACAGTCTAACACCGGGGAGCTGTTTTTT. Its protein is CASRRGQSNTGELFF. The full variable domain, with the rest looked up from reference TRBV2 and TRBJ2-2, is EPEVTQTPSHQVTQMGQEVILRCVPISNHLYFYWYRQILGQKVEFLVSFYNNEISEKSEIFDDQFSVERPDGSNFTLKIRSTKLEDSAMYFCASRRGQSNTGELFFGEGSRLTVL.

The CDR3 DNA reads as TGTGCCAGTAGTAGGGGACAGGGGAACGAGCAGTACTTC. Protein: CASSRGQGNEQYF. The chain joins TRBV19 to TRBJ2-7, with 10 bases that match TRBD1. The V segment lost 4 bases and the J segment 5 bases; nucleotides outside the gene matches: 2. This CDR3 is 13 amino acids long. From germline, CDR1 is LNHDA and CDR2 SQIVND (reference sequence).

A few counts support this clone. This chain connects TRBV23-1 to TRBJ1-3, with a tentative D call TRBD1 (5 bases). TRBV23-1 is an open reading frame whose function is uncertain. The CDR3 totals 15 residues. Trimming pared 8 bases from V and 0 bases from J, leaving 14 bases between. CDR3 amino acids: CASPSPGDSGNTIYF. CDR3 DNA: TGCGCCAGCCCCAGCCCGGGGGACTCTGGAAACACCATATATTTT.

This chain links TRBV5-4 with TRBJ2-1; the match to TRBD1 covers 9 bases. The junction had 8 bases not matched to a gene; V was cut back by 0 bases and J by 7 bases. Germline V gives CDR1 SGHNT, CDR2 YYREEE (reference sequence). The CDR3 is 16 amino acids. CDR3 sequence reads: CASSLARGQGGNEQFF. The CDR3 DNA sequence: TGTGCCAGCAGCTTGGCCAGGGGACAGGGTGGTAATGAGCAGTTCTTC.

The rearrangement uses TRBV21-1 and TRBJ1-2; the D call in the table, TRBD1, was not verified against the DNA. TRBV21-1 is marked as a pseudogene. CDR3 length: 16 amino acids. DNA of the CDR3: TGTGCCAGCAGCCTCACCCCGGGACAGGGTGCGGTCGGCTACACCTTC. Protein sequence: CASSLTPGQGAVGYTF.

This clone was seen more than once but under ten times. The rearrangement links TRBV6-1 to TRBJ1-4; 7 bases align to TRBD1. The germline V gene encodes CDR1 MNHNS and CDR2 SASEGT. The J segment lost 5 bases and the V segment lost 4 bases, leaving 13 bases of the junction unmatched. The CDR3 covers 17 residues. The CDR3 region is CASSVELAGGRNEKLFF. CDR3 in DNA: TGTGCCAGCAGTGTAGAACTCGCAGGGGGTCGCAATGAAAAACTGTTTTTT.

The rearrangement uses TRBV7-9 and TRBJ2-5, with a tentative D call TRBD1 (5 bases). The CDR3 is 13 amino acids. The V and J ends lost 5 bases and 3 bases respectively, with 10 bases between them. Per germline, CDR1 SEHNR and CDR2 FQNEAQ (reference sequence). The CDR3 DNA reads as TGTGCCAGCAGCGTGACAGACAAAGAGACCCAGTACTTC. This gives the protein CASSVTDKETQYF.

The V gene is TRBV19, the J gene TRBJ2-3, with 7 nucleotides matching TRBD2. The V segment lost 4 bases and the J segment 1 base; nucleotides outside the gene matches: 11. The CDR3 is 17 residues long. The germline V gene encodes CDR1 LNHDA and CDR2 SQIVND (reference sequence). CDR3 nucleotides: TGTGCCAGTAGTAACACCCTCCAGCGGGATGGCACAGATACGCAGTATTTT. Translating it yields CASSNTLQRDGTDTQYF.

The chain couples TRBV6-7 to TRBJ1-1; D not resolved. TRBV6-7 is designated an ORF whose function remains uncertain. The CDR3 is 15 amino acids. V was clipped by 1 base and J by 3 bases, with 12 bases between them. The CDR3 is CASSYYYDPDTEAFF. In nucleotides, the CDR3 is TGTGCCAGCAGTTACTACTACGACCCGGACACTGAAGCTTTCTTT.

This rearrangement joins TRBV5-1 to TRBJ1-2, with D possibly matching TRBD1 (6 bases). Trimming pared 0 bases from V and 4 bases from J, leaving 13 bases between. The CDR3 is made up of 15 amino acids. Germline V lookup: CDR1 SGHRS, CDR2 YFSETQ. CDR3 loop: CASSLVGHPTYGYTF. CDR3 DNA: TGCGCCAGCAGCTTGGTGGGACACCCGACCTATGGCTACACCTTC.

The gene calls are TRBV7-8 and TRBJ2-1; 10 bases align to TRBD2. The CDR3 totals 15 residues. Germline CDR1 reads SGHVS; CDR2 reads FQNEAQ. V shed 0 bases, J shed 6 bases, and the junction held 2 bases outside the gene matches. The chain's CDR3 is CASSLASGGANEQFF. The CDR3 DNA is TGTGCCAGCAGCTTAGCCAGCGGGGGGGCCAATGAGCAGTTCTTC.